These 6 T cell receptor beta chains originate from one sample sequenced in a study of neurological immune-mediated disorders. TCRdb recomputed calls from the 5' RACE reads with MiXCR, one row per CDR3 protein. The sample has under 70,000 distinct CDR3 sequences, around 3% seen once. Sequencing was carried out using PBMCs. The receptors derive from a woman in her forties or fifties with multiple sclerosis.

This clonotype was counted ten times or more. The rearrangement links TRBV7-9 to TRBJ2-1; TRBD2 might be the D (5 bases). The CDR3 loop spans 11 amino acids. Germline V gene data show CDR1 as SEHNR and CDR2 as FQNEAQ (reference sequence). V lost 4 bases and J lost 13, with 11 bases in between. The CDR3 sequence: CASSSTGNQFF. CDR3 sequence (DNA): TGTGCCAGCAGCTCTACGGGGAATCAGTTCTTC.

This chain links TRBV5-1 with TRBJ2-2; the D gene is possibly TRBD1 (6 bases). This CDR3 has 13 residues. Germline V gene sequence: CDR1 SGHRS, CDR2 YFSETQ. V lost 3 bases and J 5 bases, leaving 8 bases between the germline ends. The CDR3 reads CASSSQGTGELFF. CDR3 DNA: TGCGCCAGCAGCTCACAGGGAACCGGGGAGCTGTTTTTT. Using reference TRBV5-1 and TRBJ2-2 for the parts outside the CDR3, the full variable domain is KAGVTQTPRYLIKTRGQQVTLSCSPISGHRSVSWYQQTPGQGLQFLFEYFSETQRNKGNFPGRFSGRQFSNSRSEMNVSTLELGDSALYLCASSSQGTGELFFGEGSRLTVL.

This clonotype was detected ten times or more. The rearrangement links TRBV20-1 to TRBJ1-4; D is undetermined. There are 12 residues in the CDR3. V was cut by 0 bases and J by 8 bases, with 7 bases left in between. Germline CDR1 is DFQATT and CDR2 is SNEGSKA (reference sequence). The CDR3: CSAREGGEKLFF. In nucleotides, the CDR3 is TGCAGTGCTAGAGAGGGTGGCGAAAAACTGTTTTTT.

This clonotype was seen many times. The V gene is TRBV12-3 or TRBV12-4, the J gene TRBJ1-4; TRBD1 is a possible D gene (5 bases). There are 14 residues in the CDR3. Trimming removed 3 bases at V and 6 bases at J, with 11 bases between. Written as DNA, the CDR3 is TGTGCCAGCAGTTTGGGCGGGGGTGATGAAAAACTGTTTTTT. It encodes CASSLGGGDEKLFF.

Many counts were recorded for this clonotype. The V gene is TRBV5-1, the J gene TRBJ1-1; the D gene is possibly TRBD1 (5 bases). Trimming pared 4 bases from V and 5 bases from J, leaving 18 bases between. This CDR3 comprises 15 residues. The germline CDR1 and CDR2 sequences are SGHRS and YFSETQ. The DNA of the CDR3 is TGCGCCAGCAGCCCGGGCGGGACGGCGGGGACTGAAGCTTTCTTT. Amino acid sequence: CASSPGGTAGTEAFF. The full variable domain, completed using reference TRBV5-1 and TRBJ1-1, is KAGVTQTPRYLIKTRGQQVTLSCSPISGHRSVSWYQQTPGQGLQFLFEYFSETQRNKGNFPGRFSGRQFSNSRSEMNVSTLELGDSALYLCASSPGGTAGTEAFFGQGTRLTVV.

In its sample, this clonotype was seen many times. V gene TRBV7-2 combines with J gene TRBJ1-2; unclear D gene. The CDR3 consists of 11 residues. V was clipped by 3 bases and J by 8 bases, with 7 bases between them. Germline CDR1 and CDR2: SGHTA and FQGNSA. CDR3 nucleotide sequence: TGTGCCAGCAGCTTGAGGGCGGGCTACACCTTC. Protein sequence: CASSLRAGYTF.